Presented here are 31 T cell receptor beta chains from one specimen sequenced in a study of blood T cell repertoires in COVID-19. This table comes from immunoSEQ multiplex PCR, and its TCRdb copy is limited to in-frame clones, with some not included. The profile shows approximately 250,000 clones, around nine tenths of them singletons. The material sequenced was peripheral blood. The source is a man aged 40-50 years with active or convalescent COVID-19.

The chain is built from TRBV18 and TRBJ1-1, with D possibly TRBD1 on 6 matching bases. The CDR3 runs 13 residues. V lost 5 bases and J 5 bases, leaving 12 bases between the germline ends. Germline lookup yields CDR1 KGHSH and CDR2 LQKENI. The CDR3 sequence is CASSAAGETEAFF. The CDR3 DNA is TGTGCCAGCTCAGCGGCAGGGGAGACTGAAGCTTTCTTT.

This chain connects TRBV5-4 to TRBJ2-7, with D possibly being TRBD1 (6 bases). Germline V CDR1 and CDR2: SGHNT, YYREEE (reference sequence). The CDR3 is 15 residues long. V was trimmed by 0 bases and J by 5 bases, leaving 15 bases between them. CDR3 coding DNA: TGTGCCAGCAGCTTGGAACTGCGACAGGATCACGAGCAGTACTTC. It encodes CASSLELRQDHEQYF.

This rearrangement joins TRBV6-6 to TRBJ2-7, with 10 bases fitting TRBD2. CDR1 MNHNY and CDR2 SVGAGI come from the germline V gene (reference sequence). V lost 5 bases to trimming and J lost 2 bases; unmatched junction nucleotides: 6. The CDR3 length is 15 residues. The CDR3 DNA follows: TGTGCCAGCAGTCCTGGGACTAGCGTTACCTACGAGCAGTACTTC. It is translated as CASSPGTSVTYEQYF.

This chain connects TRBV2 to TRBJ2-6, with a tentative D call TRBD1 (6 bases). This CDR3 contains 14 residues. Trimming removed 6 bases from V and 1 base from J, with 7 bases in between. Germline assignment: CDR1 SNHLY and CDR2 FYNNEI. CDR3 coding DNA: TGTGCCAGCAGGGACAGATCTGGGGCCAACGTCCTGACTTTC. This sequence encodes CASRDRSGANVLTF.

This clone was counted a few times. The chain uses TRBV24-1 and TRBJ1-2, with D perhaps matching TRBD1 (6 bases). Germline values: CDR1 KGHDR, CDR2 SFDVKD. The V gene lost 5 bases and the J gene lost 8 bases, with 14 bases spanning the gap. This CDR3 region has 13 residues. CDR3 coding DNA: TGTGCCACCAGTGCCCAGGCAGGGGAAGGCTACACCTTC. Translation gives CATSAQAGEGYTF.

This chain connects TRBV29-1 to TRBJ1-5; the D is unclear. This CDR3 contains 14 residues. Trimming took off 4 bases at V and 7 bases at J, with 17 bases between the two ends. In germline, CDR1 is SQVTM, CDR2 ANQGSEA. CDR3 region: CSVVQGGSGQPQHF. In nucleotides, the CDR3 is TGCAGCGTTGTGCAAGGTGGGAGCGGGCAGCCCCAGCATTTT.

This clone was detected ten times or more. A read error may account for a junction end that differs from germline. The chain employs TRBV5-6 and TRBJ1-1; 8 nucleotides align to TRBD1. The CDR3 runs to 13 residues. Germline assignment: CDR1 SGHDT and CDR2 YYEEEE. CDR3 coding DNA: TGTGCCAGCAGCTGGACAGGGAACGCTGAAGCTTTCTTT. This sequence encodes CASSWTGNAEAFF.

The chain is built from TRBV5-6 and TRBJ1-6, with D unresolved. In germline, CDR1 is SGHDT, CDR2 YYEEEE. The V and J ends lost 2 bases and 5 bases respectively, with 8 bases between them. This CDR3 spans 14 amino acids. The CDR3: CASSLGLNNSPLHF. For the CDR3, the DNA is TGTGCCAGCAGCTTAGGACTTAATAATTCACCCCTCCACTTT.

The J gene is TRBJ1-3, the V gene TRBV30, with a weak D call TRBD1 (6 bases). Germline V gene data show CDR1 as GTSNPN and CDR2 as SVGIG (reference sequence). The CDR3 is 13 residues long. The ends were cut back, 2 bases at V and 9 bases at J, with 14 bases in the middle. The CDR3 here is CAWSLQGIGTIYF. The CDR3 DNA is TGTGCCTGGAGTTTACAGGGAATTGGCACCATATATTTT.

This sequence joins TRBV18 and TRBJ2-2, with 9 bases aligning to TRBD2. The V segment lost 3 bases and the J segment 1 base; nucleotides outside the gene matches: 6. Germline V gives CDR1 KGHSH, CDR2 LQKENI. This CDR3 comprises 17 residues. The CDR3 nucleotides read TGTGCCAGCTCACCCATAGCGGGGGAAGTGAACACCGGGGAGCTGTTTTTT. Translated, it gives CASSPIAGEVNTGELFF.

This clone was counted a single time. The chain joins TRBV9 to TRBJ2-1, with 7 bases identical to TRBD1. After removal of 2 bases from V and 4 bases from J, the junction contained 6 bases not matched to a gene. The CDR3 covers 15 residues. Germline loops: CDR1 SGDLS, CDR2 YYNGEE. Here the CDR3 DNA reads TGTGCCAGCAGCGTTGAGGGGGCTCCTTACAATGAGCAGTTCTTC. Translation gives CASSVEGAPYNEQFF.

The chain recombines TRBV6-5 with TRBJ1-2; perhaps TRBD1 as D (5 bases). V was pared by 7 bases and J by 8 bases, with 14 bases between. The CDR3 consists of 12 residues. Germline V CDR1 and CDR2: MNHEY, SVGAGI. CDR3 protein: CASTRAGRGYTF. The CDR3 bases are TGTGCCAGCACTCGGGCAGGGCGAGGCTACACCTTC.

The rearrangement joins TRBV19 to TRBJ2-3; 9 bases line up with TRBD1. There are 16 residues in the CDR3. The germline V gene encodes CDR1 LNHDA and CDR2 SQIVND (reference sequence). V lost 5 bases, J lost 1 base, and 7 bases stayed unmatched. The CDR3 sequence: CASSPQGAFGTDTQYF. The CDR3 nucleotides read TGTGCCAGTAGTCCACAGGGGGCGTTTGGCACAGATACGCAGTATTTT.

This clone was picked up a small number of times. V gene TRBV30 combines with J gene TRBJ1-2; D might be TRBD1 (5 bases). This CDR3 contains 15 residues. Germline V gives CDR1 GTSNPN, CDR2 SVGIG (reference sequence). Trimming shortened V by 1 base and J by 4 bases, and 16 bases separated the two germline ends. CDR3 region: CAWSEVSTGFYGYTF. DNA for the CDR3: TGTGCCTGGAGTGAAGTCAGTACAGGCTTCTATGGCTACACCTTC.

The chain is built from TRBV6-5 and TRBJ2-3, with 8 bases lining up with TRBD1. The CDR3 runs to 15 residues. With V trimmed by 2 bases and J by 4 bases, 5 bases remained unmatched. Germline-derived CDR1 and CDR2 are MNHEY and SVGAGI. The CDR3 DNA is TGTGCCAGCAGTTACGGACAGGGTAGCCCAGATACGCAGTATTTT. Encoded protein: CASSYGQGSPDTQYF.

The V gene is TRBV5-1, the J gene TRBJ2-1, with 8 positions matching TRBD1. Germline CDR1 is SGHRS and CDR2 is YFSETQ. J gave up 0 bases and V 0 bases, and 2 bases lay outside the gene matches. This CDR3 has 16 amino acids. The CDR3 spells CASSLDGQGSYNEQFF. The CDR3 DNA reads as TGCGCCAGCAGCTTGGATGGACAGGGCTCCTACAATGAGCAGTTCTTC. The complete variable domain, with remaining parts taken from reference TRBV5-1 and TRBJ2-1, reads KAGVTQTPRYLIKTRGQQVTLSCSPISGHRSVSWYQQTPGQGLQFLFEYFSETQRNKGNFPGRFSGRQFSNSRSEMNVSTLELGDSALYLCASSLDGQGSYNEQFFGPGTRLTVL.

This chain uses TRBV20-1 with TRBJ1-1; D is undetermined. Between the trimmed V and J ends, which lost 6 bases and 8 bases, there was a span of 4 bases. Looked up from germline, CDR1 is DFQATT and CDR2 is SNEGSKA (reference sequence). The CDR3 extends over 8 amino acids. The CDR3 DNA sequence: TGCAGTGCACAGGAAGCTTTCTTT. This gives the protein CSAQEAFF.

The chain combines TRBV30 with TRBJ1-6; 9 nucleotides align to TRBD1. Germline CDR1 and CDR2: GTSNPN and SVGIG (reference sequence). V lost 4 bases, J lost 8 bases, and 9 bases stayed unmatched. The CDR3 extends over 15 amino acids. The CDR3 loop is CAWTLVGTGHSPLHF. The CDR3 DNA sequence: TGTGCCTGGACCTTAGTGGGGACAGGGCATTCACCCCTCCACTTT.

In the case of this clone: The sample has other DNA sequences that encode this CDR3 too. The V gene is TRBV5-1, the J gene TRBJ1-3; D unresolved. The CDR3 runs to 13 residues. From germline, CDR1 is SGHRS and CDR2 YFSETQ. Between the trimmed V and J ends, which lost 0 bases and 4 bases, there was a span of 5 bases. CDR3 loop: CASSLGQGNTIYF. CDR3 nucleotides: TGCGCCAGCAGCTTGGGTCAAGGAAACACCATATATTTT.

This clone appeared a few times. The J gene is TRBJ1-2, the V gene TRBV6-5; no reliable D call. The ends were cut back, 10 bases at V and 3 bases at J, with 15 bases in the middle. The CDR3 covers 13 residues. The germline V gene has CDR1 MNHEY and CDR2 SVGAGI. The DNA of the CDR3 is TGTGCCACCCGGGCCTCGGGGTACTATGGCTACACCTTC. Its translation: CATRASGYYGYTF.

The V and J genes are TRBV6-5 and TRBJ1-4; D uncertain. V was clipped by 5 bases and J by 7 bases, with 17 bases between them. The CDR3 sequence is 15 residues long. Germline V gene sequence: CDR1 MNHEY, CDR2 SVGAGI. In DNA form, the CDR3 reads TGTGCCAGCAGTCGACTGAAGGGAGGGATTGAAAAACTGTTTTTT. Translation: CASSRLKGGIEKLFF.

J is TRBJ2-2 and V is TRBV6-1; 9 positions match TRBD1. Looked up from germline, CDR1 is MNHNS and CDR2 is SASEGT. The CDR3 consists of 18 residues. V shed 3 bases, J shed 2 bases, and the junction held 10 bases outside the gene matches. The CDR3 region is CASSEHYTGGANTGELFF. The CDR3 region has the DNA TGTGCCAGCAGTGAGCATTACACAGGGGGCGCAAACACCGGGGAGCTGTTTTTT.

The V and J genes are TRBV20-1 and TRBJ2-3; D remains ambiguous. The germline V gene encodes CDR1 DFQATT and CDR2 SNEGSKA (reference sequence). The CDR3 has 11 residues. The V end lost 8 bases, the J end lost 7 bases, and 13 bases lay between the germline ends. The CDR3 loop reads CSCPGPYTQYF. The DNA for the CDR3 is TGCAGTTGTCCTGGCCCGTATACGCAGTATTTT.

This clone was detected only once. The CDR3 coding sequence is TGTGCCAGCACCTTTACCGGCGGGGGACAAGAGACCCAGTACTTC. Its protein product is CASTFTGGGQETQYF. The chain combines TRBV11-3 with TRBJ2-5; 7 positions agree with TRBD2. The V and J ends lost 7 bases and 2 bases, in that order; junction bases with no gene match: 10. Per germline, CDR1 SGHNT and CDR2 YENEEA. There are 15 residues in the CDR3.

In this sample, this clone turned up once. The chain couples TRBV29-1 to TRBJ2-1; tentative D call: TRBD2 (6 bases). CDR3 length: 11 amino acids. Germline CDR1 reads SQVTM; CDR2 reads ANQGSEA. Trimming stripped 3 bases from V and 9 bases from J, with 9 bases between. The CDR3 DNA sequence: TGCAGCGTTGACCGGGGGAGTGAGCAGTTCTTC. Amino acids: CSVDRGSEQFF.

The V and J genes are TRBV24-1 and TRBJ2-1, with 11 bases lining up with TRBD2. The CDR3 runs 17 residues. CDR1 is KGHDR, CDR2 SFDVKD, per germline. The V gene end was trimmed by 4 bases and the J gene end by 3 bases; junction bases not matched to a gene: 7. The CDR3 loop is CATSESLAGGVYNEQFF. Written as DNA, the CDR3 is TGTGCCACCAGTGAATCTTTAGCGGGAGGGGTCTACAATGAGCAGTTCTTC.

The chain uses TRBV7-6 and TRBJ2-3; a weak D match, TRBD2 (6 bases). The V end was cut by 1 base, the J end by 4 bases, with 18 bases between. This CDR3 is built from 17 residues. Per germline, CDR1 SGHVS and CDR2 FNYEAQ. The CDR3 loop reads CASSLEVKTSIPDTQYF. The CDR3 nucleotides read TGTGCCAGCAGCTTAGAGGTGAAAACTAGCATTCCAGATACGCAGTATTTT.

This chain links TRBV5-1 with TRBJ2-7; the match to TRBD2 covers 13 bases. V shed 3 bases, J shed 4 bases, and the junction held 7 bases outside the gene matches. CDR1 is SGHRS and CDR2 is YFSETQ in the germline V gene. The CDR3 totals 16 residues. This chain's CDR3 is CASSSGTSGTRYEQYF. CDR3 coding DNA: TGCGCCAGCAGCTCCGGGACTAGCGGGACCCGTTACGAGCAGTACTTC. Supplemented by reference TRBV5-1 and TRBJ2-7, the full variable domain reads KAGVTQTPRYLIKTRGQQVTLSCSPISGHRSVSWYQQTPGQGLQFLFEYFSETQRNKGNFPGRFSGRQFSNSRSEMNVSTLELGDSALYLCASSSGTSGTRYEQYFGPGTRLTVT.

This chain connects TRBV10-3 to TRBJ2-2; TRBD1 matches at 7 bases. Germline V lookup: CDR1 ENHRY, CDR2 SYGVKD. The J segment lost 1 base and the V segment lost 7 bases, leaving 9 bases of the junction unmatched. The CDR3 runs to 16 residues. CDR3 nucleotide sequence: TGTGCCATCACTTATTCCGGGACAGTGAACACCGGGGAGCTGTTTTTT. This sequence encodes CAITYSGTVNTGELFF.

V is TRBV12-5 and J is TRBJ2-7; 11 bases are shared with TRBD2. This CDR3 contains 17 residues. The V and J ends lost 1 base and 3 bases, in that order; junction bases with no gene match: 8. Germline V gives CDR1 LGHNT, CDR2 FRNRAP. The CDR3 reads CASGLDFSGRGDYEQYF. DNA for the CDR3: TGTGCTAGTGGTTTGGATTTTAGCGGGAGGGGCGACTACGAGCAGTACTTC.

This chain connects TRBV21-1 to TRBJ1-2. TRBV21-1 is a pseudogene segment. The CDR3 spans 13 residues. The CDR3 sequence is CASSPQVGGCYTF. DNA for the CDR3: TGTGCCAGCAGCCCCCAGGTGGGGGGTTGCTACACCTTC.